This TCR beta chain derives from a study of naive and memory T cell subsets. Looked up from germline, CDR1 is ENHRY and CDR2 is SYGVKD. Deletions cut 0 bases from V and 5 bases from J, with 2 bases between. There are 11 residues in the CDR3. Both TRBC1 and TRBC2 were covered by a beta constant-region primer of two equimolar oligonucleotides. MiXCR was run by TCRdb on the UMI-ligation and nested PCR reads, yielding one entry per CDR3 protein. The table includes about 85,000 distinct CDR3 sequences, around 13% detected once. This sequence was found in a human donor in good health. The chain has TRBV10-3 and TRBJ2-7; unclear D gene. Input material: central memory CD4+ T cells from blood. The CDR3 here is CAISESHEQYF. The DNA of the CDR3 is TGTGCCATCAGTGAGTCACACGAGCAGTACTTC.